This TCR beta chain was sequenced during a study of cytotoxic CD8 clonotypes in ibrutinib-treated CLL. Study information: Within the patient group, around 11 were relapsed/refractory and fewer than 16 treatment-naive, and approximately 17 were IGHV unmutated.

Assay used: immunoSEQ multiplex PCR; TCRdb lists only in-frame clones, some missing. The sample shows about 24,000 clones, 78% of them seen only once. V shed 4 bases and J 4 bases; nucleotides not matched to a gene: 9. In germline, CDR1 is GTSNPN, CDR2 SVGIG (reference sequence). CDR3 size: 14 residues. The rearrangement uses TRBV30 and TRBJ1-2, with TRBD1 identical over 7 bases. This receptor was obtained from a human donor with chronic lymphocytic leukemia. The sequenced sample was PBMCs, obtained before ibrutinib treatment. CDR3 residues: CAWNEGQPTYGYTF. Written as DNA, the CDR3 is TGTGCCTGGAACGAGGGACAGCCAACCTATGGCTACACCTTC.